This TCR beta chain was obtained from a study of blood T cells in healthy people across ages. Study observations and caveats: Across the age range, TCR beta diversity per million T cells fell in a roughly linear way.

The CDR3 is 14 residues long. Germline lookup yields CDR1 SGHTA and CDR2 FQGNSA. The trim removed 5 bases at V and 4 bases at J, leaving 2 bases unmatched. Total RNA, at least 6 micrograms per sample, was extracted from PBMCs. As for this clonotype: The target antigen is unknown.

Together with a sample-barcoded 5' primer, a J-beta primer mix was included in a second PCR lasting about 6 to 11 cycles. A template-switch adaptor containing 12 random nucleotides labeled each cDNA molecule. TCRdb used MiXCR to reprocess the 5' RACE reads, holding one entry per CDR3 protein. There are some 670,000 distinct CDR3 sequences in the sample; roughly half occur only once, and roughly 12% lies in the top ten. The chain uses TRBV7-2 and TRBJ2-5; TRBD2 matches 12 bases. The sequenced material came from blood. This TCR came from an elderly woman in good health. The CDR3 nucleotides are TGTGCCAGCAGCAAGGGACTAGCGGGAGAGACCCAGTACTTC. This sequence encodes CASSKGLAGETQYF.